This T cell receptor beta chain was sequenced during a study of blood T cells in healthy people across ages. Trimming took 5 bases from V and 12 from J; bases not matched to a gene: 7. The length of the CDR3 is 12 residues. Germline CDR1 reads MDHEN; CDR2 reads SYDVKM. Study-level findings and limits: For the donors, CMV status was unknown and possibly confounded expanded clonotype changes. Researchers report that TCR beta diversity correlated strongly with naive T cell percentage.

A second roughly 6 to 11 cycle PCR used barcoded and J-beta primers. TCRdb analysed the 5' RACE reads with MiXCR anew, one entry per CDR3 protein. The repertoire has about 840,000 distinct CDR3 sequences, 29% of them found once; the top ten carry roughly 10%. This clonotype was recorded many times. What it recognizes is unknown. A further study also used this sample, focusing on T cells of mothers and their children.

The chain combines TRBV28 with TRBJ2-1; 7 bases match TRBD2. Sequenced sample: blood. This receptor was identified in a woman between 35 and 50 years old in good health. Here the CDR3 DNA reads TGTGCCAGCAGTCCCCCAGGGAGGGTGCAGTTCTTC. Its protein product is CASSPPGRVQFF.